A single sample gave rise to the 14 T cell receptor beta chains below, sequenced in a study of CD8 T cells in ankylosing spondylitis. Findings and caveats of the study: Ankylosing spondylitis blood seemed to carry a telltale TCR beta motif made of roughly 8 highly homologous variants.

TCRdb re-analysed the 5' RACE reads in MiXCR, keeping a single row per CDR3 protein. The data contain about 540,000 distinct CDR3 sequences, about 12% of them singletons. These receptors are not linked to any known antigen. What was sequenced was blood, either unsorted or a sorted T cell fraction (not recorded which). Receptors originate from a male donor with ankylosing spondylitis.

The chain joins TRBV7-2 to TRBJ1-4, with a possible D match to TRBD1 (6 bases). The CDR3 has 14 residues. Germline V lookup: CDR1 SGHTA, CDR2 FQGNSA. With 5 bases removed from V and 7 bases from J, the gap between germline ends came to 14 bases. The CDR3 region is CASSPDRLIEKLFF. The CDR3 region has the DNA TGTGCCAGCAGCCCCGACAGGCTTATTGAAAAACTGTTTTTT.

The rearrangement links TRBV5-1 to TRBJ2-7; D tentatively reads TRBD1 or TRBD2 (5 bases each). The V gene's germline CDR1 is SGHRS and CDR2 YFSETQ. V lost 1 base, J lost 6 bases, and 11 bases lay in between. The CDR3 covers 13 residues. The CDR3 DNA reads TGCGCCAGCAGCTTGCTGAGGGGAGCCGAGCAGTACGTC. Amino acid sequence: CASSLLRGAEQYV.

Only a few counts were recorded for this clonotype. V and J are TRBV5-1 and TRBJ2-1; 11 nucleotides match TRBD2. This CDR3 spans 15 amino acids. The V and J ends lost 3 bases and 5 bases, in that order; junction bases with no gene match: 4. CDR1 and CDR2 from the germline V gene are SGHRS and YFSETQ. Here the CDR3 DNA reads TGCGCCAGCAGCTCCCCGACTAGCGGGAACAATGAGCAGTTCTTC. The encoded protein is CASSSPTSGNNEQFF. The full variable domain, completed using reference TRBV5-1 and TRBJ2-1, is KAGVTQTPRYLIKTRGQQVTLSCSPISGHRSVSWYQQTPGQGLQFLFEYFSETQRNKGNFPGRFSGRQFSNSRSEMNVSTLELGDSALYLCASSSPTSGNNEQFFGPGTRLTVL.

There are a few counts of this clonotype. The chain carries TRBV6-5 and TRBJ1-1; D is uncertain. Deletions cut 2 bases from V and 3 bases from J, with 7 bases between. This CDR3 region has 13 residues. Germline V gene sequence: CDR1 MNHEY, CDR2 SVGAGI. CDR3: CASSYREYTEAFF. CDR3 DNA sequence: TGTGCCAGCAGTTACAGGGAATACACTGAAGCTTTCTTT.

In its sample, this clonotype was seen a few times. This chain links TRBV6-1 with TRBJ2-5, with 11 bases that match TRBD2. V trimming: 6 bases; J trimming: 5 bases; junction bases outside the gene matches: 11. Germline V gene lookup returns CDR1 MNHNS and CDR2 SASEGT. The CDR3 has 16 residues. CDR3 region: CASSRGPSGRSETQYF. The CDR3 DNA follows: TGTGCCAGCAGCCGGGGGCCTAGCGGGAGGTCGGAGACCCAGTACTTC.

The chain carries TRBV29-1 and TRBJ1-4; tentatively, D is TRBD1 (5 bases). The CDR3 is 13 amino acids. The germline V gene encodes CDR1 SQVTM and CDR2 ANQGSEA. The V end was cut by 8 bases, the J end by 6 bases, with 16 bases between. The CDR3 spells CSFLWGGDEKLFF. The CDR3 region has the DNA TGCAGCTTCCTGTGGGGGGGGGATGAAAAACTGTTTTTT.

V usage is TRBV14 and J usage is TRBJ2-2; D call uncertain. The CDR3 has 17 residues. Trimming took off 0 bases at V and 2 bases at J, with 13 bases between the two ends. From germline, CDR1 is SGHDN and CDR2 FVKESK. The CDR3 is CASSQDPAALNTGELFF. The CDR3 region has the DNA TGTGCCAGCAGCCAAGATCCGGCAGCCCTAAACACCGGGGAGCTGTTTTTT.

There are many counts of this clonotype. The chain combines TRBV7-2 with TRBJ2-1; 10 nucleotides agree with TRBD2. V lost 3 bases, J lost 3 bases, and 2 bases stayed unmatched. The V gene's germline CDR1 is SGHTA and CDR2 FQGNSA. This CDR3 contains 15 residues. The CDR3 here is CASSFTSGNYNEQFF. The CDR3 region has the DNA TGTGCCAGCAGCTTTACTAGCGGGAACTACAATGAGCAGTTCTTC.

This clonotype has only a few counts. The V gene is TRBV2, the J gene TRBJ1-2; D remains ambiguous. Germline V gene sequence: CDR1 SNHLY, CDR2 FYNNEI. The CDR3 spans 11 residues. The V gene lost 3 bases and the J gene lost 8 bases, with 7 bases spanning the gap. CDR3 in DNA: TGTGCCAGCAGTGAGAGCGCGGGCTACACCTTC. It specifies CASSESAGYTF.

The sample holds many counts of this clonotype. This sequence joins TRBV2 and TRBJ1-1; the match to TRBD1 covers 7 bases. The CDR3 is made up of 14 amino acids. Germline assignment: CDR1 SNHLY and CDR2 FYNNEI. With 7 bases clipped from V and 1 base from J, the junction kept 6 bases outside the gene matches. CDR3: CASNWGQSNTEAFF. Here the CDR3 DNA reads TGTGCCAGCAACTGGGGACAGTCGAACACTGAAGCTTTCTTT.

The chain is built from TRBV4-1 and TRBJ2-1; D may be TRBD2 (6 bases). This CDR3 spans 16 amino acids. Trimming removed 0 bases from V and 1 base from J, with 10 bases in between. Germline loops: CDR1 MGHRA, CDR2 YSYEKL. CDR3 residues: CASSQDPAGSYNEQFF. In DNA, the CDR3 is TGCGCCAGCAGCCAAGACCCGGCGGGGTCCTACAATGAGCAGTTCTTC.

This clonotype appeared many times. The genes are TRBV11-2 and TRBJ1-1, with 7 bases aligning to TRBD1. CDR1 and CDR2 (germline): SGHAT, FQNNGV. With V trimmed by 1 base and J by 1 base, 6 bases remained unmatched. This CDR3 is 16 amino acids long. The CDR3 sequence: CASSLVGGAENTEAFF. Here the CDR3 DNA reads TGTGCCAGCAGCTTAGTAGGGGGCGCTGAGAACACTGAAGCTTTCTTT. Using reference TRBV11-2 and TRBJ1-1 for the parts outside the CDR3, the full variable domain is EAGVAQSPRYKIIEKRQSVAFWCNPISGHATLYWYQQILGQGPKLLIQFQNNGVVDDSQLPKDRFSAERLKGVDSTLKIQPAKLEDSAVYLCASSLVGGAENTEAFFGQGTRLTVV.

There are a few counts of this clonotype. The chain couples TRBV15 to TRBJ1-4; D uncertain. The germline V gene encodes CDR1 LNHNV and CDR2 YYDKDF (reference sequence). The CDR3 extends over 15 amino acids. V gave up 0 bases and J gave up 5 bases, with 10 bases separating them. The CDR3 DNA sequence: TGTGCCACCAGCAGAGACCCGGGAGGGAATGAAAAACTGTTTTTT. Encoded protein: CATSRDPGGNEKLFF.

The chain joins TRBV10-3 to TRBJ2-1, with D perhaps matching TRBD1 (6 bases). The germline V gene has CDR1 ENHRY and CDR2 SYGVKD. The CDR3 sequence is 12 residues long. Trimming took off 6 bases at V and 7 bases at J, with 10 bases between the two ends. The DNA of the CDR3 is TGTGCCATCAGACAGGGAGAAAATGAGCAGTTCTTC. Translating gives CAIRQGENEQFF.